Presented here are 23 T cell receptor beta chains from one specimen sequenced in a study of blood T cell repertoires in COVID-19. TCRdb keeps only in-frame clones here, not all; method: immunoSEQ multiplex PCR. The sample yields tens of thousands of clones, approximately 85% seen once. The sequenced material came from peripheral blood. All receptors come from a human donor in a cohort sampled during active COVID-19.

V is TRBV7-2 and J is TRBJ2-6; D possibly corresponds to TRBD2 (6 bases). This CDR3 is 16 amino acids long. CDR1 and CDR2 (germline): SGHTA, FQGNSA. V was clipped by 5 bases and J by 2 bases, with 13 bases between them. For the CDR3, the DNA is TGTGCCAGCAGCCCCATTGGGGGGACTGGGGCCAACGTCCTGACTTTC. Residues: CASSPIGGTGANVLTF.

This clone was observed a few times. The chain is built from TRBV7-8 and TRBJ1-5; D not resolved. The V and J ends lost 6 bases and 0 bases respectively, with 9 bases between them. Germline V gene data show CDR1 as SGHVS and CDR2 as FQNEAQ. The CDR3 runs 14 residues. CDR3 sequence reads: CASRDIASNQPQHF. Here the CDR3 DNA reads TGTGCCAGCAGAGACATCGCTAGCAATCAGCCCCAGCATTTT.

V and J are TRBV7-2 and TRBJ2-1; TRBD1 aligns across 7 bases. Germline-derived CDR1 and CDR2 are SGHTA and FQGNSA. The CDR3 has 14 amino acids. V was pared by 2 bases and J by 7 bases, with 5 bases of the junction left unmatched. CDR3 sequence: CASSLQGVGNEQFF. The CDR3 nucleotides are TGTGCCAGCAGCTTACAGGGGGTGGGGAATGAGCAGTTCTTC.

The chain carries TRBV15 and TRBJ1-2; D not certain. V lost 0 bases and J lost 7, with 9 bases in between. The germline V gene has CDR1 LNHNV and CDR2 YYDKDF (reference sequence). This CDR3 spans 13 amino acids. The CDR3 DNA is TGTGCCACCAGCAGAGATCTCGCGTTTGGCTACACCTTC. This sequence encodes CATSRDLAFGYTF. Full variable domain (remainder filled in from reference TRBV15 and TRBJ1-2): DAMVIQNPRYQVTQFGKPVTLSCSQTLNHNVMYWYQQKSSQAPKLLFHYYDKDFNNEADTPDNFQSRRPNTSFCFLDIRSPGLGDTAMYLCATSRDLAFGYTFGSGTRLTVV.

The chain has TRBV13 and TRBJ2-5; TRBD2 aligns across 9 bases. Trimming at V came to 5 bases and at J to 1 base, leaving 8 bases not matched to a gene. The CDR3 has 16 amino acids. CDR1 and CDR2 from the germline V gene are PRHDT and FYEKMQ (reference sequence). Here the CDR3 reads CASSRGVAGVQETQYF. The CDR3 DNA sequence: TGTGCCAGCAGCCGCGGGGTAGCGGGAGTCCAAGAGACCCAGTACTTC.

CDR3: CASSQAREGALSRAQHF. The DNA of the CDR3 is TGCGCCAGCAGCCAAGCACGAGAGGGGGCCCTGAGTCGGGCCCAGCATTTT. The rearrangement joins TRBV4-3 to TRBJ1-5; 7 bases are shared with TRBD1. There are 17 residues in the CDR3. Germline CDR1 LGHNA, CDR2 YSLEER. Trimming took 1 base from V and 11 from J; bases not matched to a gene: 17.

The chain couples TRBV27 to TRBJ2-3; 10 bases map to TRBD2. The CDR3 has 14 residues. V was pared by 3 bases and J by 4 bases, with 1 base of the junction left unmatched. CDR1 is MNHEY, CDR2 SMNVEV, per germline (reference sequence). The CDR3 spells CASSFGLAADTQYF. CDR3 nucleotide sequence: TGTGCCAGCAGTTTCGGACTAGCGGCAGATACGCAGTATTTT.

This chain connects TRBV10-1 to TRBJ2-2; 12 positions match TRBD2. The CDR3 spans 17 residues. The V and J ends lost 3 bases and 0 bases, in that order; junction bases with no gene match: 2. Germline V gene lookup returns CDR1 WNHNN and CDR2 SYGVQD (reference sequence). The CDR3 bases are TGCGCCAGCAGTGACGGGACTAGCGGGTCGAACACCGGGGAGCTGTTTTTT. Translated, it gives CASSDGTSGSNTGELFF.

This chain joins TRBV7-3 and TRBJ2-1, with no clear D. CDR1 is SGHTA, CDR2 FQGTGA, per germline. The CDR3 has 12 amino acids. V lost 5 bases and J lost 8, with 10 bases in between. This chain's CDR3 is CASSVQNDEQFF. The CDR3 DNA sequence: TGTGCCAGCAGCGTTCAGAATGATGAGCAGTTCTTC.

The V and J genes are TRBV7-2 and TRBJ1-4; 10 bases are a match to TRBD1. The CDR3 covers 16 residues. The germline CDR1 and CDR2 sequences are SGHTA and FQGNSA. After removal of 4 bases from V and 1 base from J, the junction contained 3 bases not matched to a gene. The CDR3 DNA reads TGTGCCAGCAGCTACGGACAGGGGGTAACTAATGAAAAACTGTTTTTT. As protein: CASSYGQGVTNEKLFF.

The chain carries TRBV15 and TRBJ2-5; 9 bases agree with TRBD2. Germline V lookup: CDR1 LNHNV, CDR2 YYDKDF (reference sequence). This CDR3 region has 16 residues. Trimming at V came to 2 bases and at J to 5 bases, leaving 9 bases not matched to a gene. The DNA for the CDR3 is TGTGCCACCAGCAGATCCTGGACTAGCGCGGCGGAGACCCAGTACTTC. It translates to CATSRSWTSAAETQYF. The full variable domain, its missing parts supplied by reference TRBV15 and TRBJ2-5, is DAMVIQNPRYQVTQFGKPVTLSCSQTLNHNVMYWYQQKSSQAPKLLFHYYDKDFNNEADTPDNFQSRRPNTSFCFLDIRSPGLGDTAMYLCATSRSWTSAAETQYFGPGTRLLVL.

The V gene is TRBV6-2 or TRBV6-3, the J gene TRBJ1-2; perhaps TRBD1 as D (5 bases). Germline-derived CDR1 and CDR2 are MNHEY and SVGEGT. Trimming shortened V by 2 bases and J by 6 bases, and 10 bases separated the two germline ends. The CDR3 sequence is 13 residues long. This chain's CDR3 is CASSYQGWDGYTF. The CDR3 coding sequence is TGTGCCAGCAGTTACCAGGGATGGGATGGCTACACCTTC.

The gene calls are TRBV28 and TRBJ2-1; 7 bases are shared with TRBD2. The V gene's germline CDR1 is MDHEN and CDR2 SYDVKM. J lost 0 bases, V lost 6 bases, and 5 bases had no gene match. This CDR3 spans 15 amino acids. CDR3 nucleotides: TGTGCCAGCAGCTCAGCGGGGAGCTCCTACAATGAGCAGTTCTTC. Translation: CASSSAGSSYNEQFF.

This sequence joins TRBV2 and TRBJ1-1; tentative D call: TRBD1 (6 bases). CDR3 size: 14 residues. V dropped 3 bases and J dropped 0 bases, with 8 bases sitting between them. CDR1 is SNHLY, CDR2 FYNNEI, per germline. In DNA, the CDR3 is TGTGCCAGCAGTGAGGGGACACTGAACACTGAAGCTTTCTTT. Amino acids: CASSEGTLNTEAFF.

CDR3 nucleotide sequence: TGCGCCAGCAGCCAGGTCGGACTCCTGAACACTGAAGCTTTCTTT. Encoded protein: CASSQVGLLNTEAFF. The chain recombines TRBV4-1 with TRBJ1-1, with D hard to call. Germline values: CDR1 MGHRA, CDR2 YSYEKL. Trimming removed 3 bases from V and 0 bases from J, with 11 bases in between. There are 15 residues in the CDR3.

The chain joins TRBV5-1 to TRBJ2-6; 7 bases are a match to TRBD1. Per the germline V gene, CDR1 is SGHRS and CDR2 is YFSETQ. The CDR3 is made up of 16 amino acids. The V and J ends lost 3 bases and 4 bases, in that order; junction bases with no gene match: 7. The DNA for the CDR3 is TGCGCCAGCAGCTCGACGAGGGGGCCCGGGGCCAACGTCCTGACTTTC. Protein: CASSSTRGPGANVLTF.

The chain recombines TRBV5-1 with TRBJ2-1; 12 bases are a match to TRBD2. This CDR3 spans 15 amino acids. V lost 4 bases and J lost 4; bases outside the gene matches: 3. Germline values: CDR1 SGHRS, CDR2 YFSETQ. CDR3 loop: CASSLAGGNYNEQFF. CDR3 DNA sequence: TGCGCCAGCAGCCTAGCGGGGGGGAATTACAATGAGCAGTTCTTC. Using reference TRBV5-1 and TRBJ2-1 for the parts outside the CDR3, the full variable domain is KAGVTQTPRYLIKTRGQQVTLSCSPISGHRSVSWYQQTPGQGLQFLFEYFSETQRNKGNFPGRFSGRQFSNSRSEMNVSTLELGDSALYLCASSLAGGNYNEQFFGPGTRLTVL.

The rearrangement uses TRBV5-1 and TRBJ1-1; a weak D match, TRBD1 (5 bases). CDR1 is SGHRS and CDR2 is YFSETQ in the germline V gene. This CDR3 comprises 14 residues. The V gene lost 0 bases and the J gene lost 2 bases, with 8 bases spanning the gap. CDR3 residues: CASSLATANTEAFF. For the CDR3, the DNA is TGCGCCAGCAGCTTGGCGACAGCTAACACTGAAGCTTTCTTT.

This rearrangement joins TRBV6-5 to TRBJ2-2, with D perhaps TRBD1 (6 bases). Per the germline V gene, CDR1 is MNHEY and CDR2 is SVGAGI. The V end was cut by 6 bases, the J end by 0 bases, with 11 bases between. This CDR3 spans 15 amino acids. The DNA of the CDR3 is TGTGCCAGCAGATCCGGACAGACGAACACCGGGGAGCTGTTTTTT. This gives the protein CASRSGQTNTGELFF.

The V gene is TRBV25-1, the J gene TRBJ2-2; D ambiguous. The CDR3 runs 14 residues. The germline V and J ends were trimmed by 0 bases and 6 bases, with 8 bases remaining between them. Germline lookup yields CDR1 MGHDK and CDR2 SYGVNS. The CDR3 DNA reads as TGTGCCAGCAGTGAATACCCCCAGGCCGGGGAGCTGTTTTTT. Translation: CASSEYPQAGELFF.

V and J are TRBV18 and TRBJ2-3; 11 bases align to TRBD2. Germline V lookup: CDR1 KGHSH, CDR2 LQKENI. Losses at the gene ends were 8 bases for V and 4 bases for J; bases not matched to a gene: 8. The CDR3 extends over 15 amino acids. CDR3 nucleotide sequence: TGTGCCAGCGCGTTAGCGGGGGGGCCTTCAGATACGCAGTATTTT. Encoded protein: CASALAGGPSDTQYF.

This clone was seen a handful of times. The chain recombines TRBV18 with TRBJ1-6; D gene uncertain. The CDR3 length is 20 residues. Trimming cost V 4 bases and J 0 bases, with 22 bases left between them. CDR1 and CDR2 from the germline V gene are KGHSH and LQKENI. The CDR3 region has the DNA TGTGCCAGCTCACGCCACGGCAGGCAACACCGTAGCTCCTATAATTCACCCCTCCACTTT. It encodes CASSRHGRQHRSSYNSPLHF. The full variable domain, in which reference TRBV18 and TRBJ1-6 provide the parts outside the CDR3, is NAGVMQNPRHLVRRRGQEARLRCSPMKGHSHVYWYRQLPEEGLKFMVYLQKENIIDESGMPKERFSAEFPKEGPSILRIQQVVRGDSAAYFCASSRHGRQHRSSYNSPLHFGNGTRLTVT.

The V call is TRBV5-1, the J call TRBJ2-5; a weak D match, TRBD1 (6 bases). Trimming took off 6 bases at V and 4 bases at J, with 19 bases between the two ends. The CDR3 consists of 15 residues. Germline loops: CDR1 SGHRS, CDR2 YFSETQ. Here the CDR3 reads CASTQITTGRETQYF. The CDR3 DNA is TGCGCCAGCACCCAAATAACTACAGGGCGAGAGACCCAGTACTTC.